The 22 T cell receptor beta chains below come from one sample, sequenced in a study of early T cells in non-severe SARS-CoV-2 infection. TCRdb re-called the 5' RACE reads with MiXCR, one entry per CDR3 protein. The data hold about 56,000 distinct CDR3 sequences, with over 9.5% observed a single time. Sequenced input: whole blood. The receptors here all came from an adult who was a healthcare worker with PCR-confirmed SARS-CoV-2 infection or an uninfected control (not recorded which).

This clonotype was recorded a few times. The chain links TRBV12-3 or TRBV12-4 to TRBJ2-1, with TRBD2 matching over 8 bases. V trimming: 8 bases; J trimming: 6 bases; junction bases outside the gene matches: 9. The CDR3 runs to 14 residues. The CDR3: CASRVLTSGNEQFF. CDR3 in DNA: TGTGCCAGCCGAGTTCTAACTAGCGGCAATGAGCAGTTCTTC.

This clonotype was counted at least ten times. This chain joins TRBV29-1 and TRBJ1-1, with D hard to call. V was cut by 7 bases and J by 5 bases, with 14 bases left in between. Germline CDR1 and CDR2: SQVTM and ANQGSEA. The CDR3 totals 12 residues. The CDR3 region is CSAPKQGTEAFF. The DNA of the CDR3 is TGCAGCGCTCCGAAACAAGGGACTGAAGCTTTCTTT. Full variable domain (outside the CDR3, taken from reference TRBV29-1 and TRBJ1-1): SAVISQKPSRDICQRGTSLTIQCQVDSQVTMMFWYRQQPGQSLTLIATANQGSEATYESGFVIDKFPISRPNLTFSTLTVSNMSPEDSSIYLCSAPKQGTEAFFGQGTRLTVV.

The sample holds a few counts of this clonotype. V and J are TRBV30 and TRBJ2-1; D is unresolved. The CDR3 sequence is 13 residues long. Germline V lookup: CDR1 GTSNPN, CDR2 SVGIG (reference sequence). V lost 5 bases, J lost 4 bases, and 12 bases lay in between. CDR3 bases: TGTGCCTGGGCCCCTCGGAGTTACAATGAGCAGTTCTTC. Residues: CAWAPRSYNEQFF.

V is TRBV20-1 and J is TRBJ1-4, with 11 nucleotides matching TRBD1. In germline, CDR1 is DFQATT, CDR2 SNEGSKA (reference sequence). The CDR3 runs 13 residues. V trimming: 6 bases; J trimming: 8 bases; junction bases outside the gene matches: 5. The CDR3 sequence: CSAWTGGGEKLFF. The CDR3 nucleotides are TGCAGTGCGTGGACAGGGGGCGGCGAAAAACTGTTTTTT.

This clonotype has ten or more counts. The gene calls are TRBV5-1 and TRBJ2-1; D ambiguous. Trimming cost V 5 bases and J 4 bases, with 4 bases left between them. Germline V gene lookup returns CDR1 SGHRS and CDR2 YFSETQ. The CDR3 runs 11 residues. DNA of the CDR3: TGCGCCAGCAGAAATTACAATGAGCAGTTCTTC. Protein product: CASRNYNEQFF. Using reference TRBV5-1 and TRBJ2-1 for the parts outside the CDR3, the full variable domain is KAGVTQTPRYLIKTRGQQVTLSCSPISGHRSVSWYQQTPGQGLQFLFEYFSETQRNKGNFPGRFSGRQFSNSRSEMNVSTLELGDSALYLCASRNYNEQFFGPGTRLTVL.

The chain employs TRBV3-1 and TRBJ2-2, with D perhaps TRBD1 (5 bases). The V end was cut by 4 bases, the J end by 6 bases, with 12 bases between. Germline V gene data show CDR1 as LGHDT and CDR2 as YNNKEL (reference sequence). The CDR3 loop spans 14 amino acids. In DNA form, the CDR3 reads TGTGCCAGCAGCCTCGACCAGGGTTCCGGGGAGCTGTTTTTT. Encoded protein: CASSLDQGSGELFF.

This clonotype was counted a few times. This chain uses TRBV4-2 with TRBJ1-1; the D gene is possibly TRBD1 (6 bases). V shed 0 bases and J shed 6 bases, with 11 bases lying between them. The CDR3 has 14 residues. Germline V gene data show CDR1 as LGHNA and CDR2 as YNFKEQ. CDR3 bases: TGTGCCAGCAGCCAAGATCTAGGGGGGGCTGAAGCTTTCTTT. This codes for CASSQDLGGAEAFF.

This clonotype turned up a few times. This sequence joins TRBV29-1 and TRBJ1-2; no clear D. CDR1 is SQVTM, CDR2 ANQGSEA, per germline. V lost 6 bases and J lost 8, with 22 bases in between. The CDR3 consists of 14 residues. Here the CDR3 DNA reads TGCAGCGTCCAAGAGGCTGACTCTACGGGAGGCTACACCTTC. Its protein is CSVQEADSTGGYTF.

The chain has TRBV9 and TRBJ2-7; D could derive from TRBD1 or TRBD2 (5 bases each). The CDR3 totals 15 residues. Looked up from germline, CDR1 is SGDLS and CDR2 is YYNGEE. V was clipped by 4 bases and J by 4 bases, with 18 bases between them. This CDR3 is CASSFDPGQEYEQYF. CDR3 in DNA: TGTGCCAGCAGCTTCGATCCGGGGCAGGAGTACGAGCAGTACTTC.

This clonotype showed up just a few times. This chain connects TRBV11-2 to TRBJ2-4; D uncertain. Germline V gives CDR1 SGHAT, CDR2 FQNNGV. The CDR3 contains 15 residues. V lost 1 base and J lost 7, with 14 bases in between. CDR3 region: CASSLALGNQNIQYF. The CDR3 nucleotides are TGTGCCAGCAGCTTAGCTTTGGGGAATCAGAACATTCAGTACTTC. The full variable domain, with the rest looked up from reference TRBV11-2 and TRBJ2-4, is EAGVAQSPRYKIIEKRQSVAFWCNPISGHATLYWYQQILGQGPKLLIQFQNNGVVDDSQLPKDRFSAERLKGVDSTLKIQPAKLEDSAVYLCASSLALGNQNIQYFGAGTRLSVL.

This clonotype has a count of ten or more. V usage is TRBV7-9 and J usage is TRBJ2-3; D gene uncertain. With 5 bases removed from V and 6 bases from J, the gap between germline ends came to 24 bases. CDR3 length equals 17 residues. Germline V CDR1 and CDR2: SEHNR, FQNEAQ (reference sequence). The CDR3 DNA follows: TGTGCCAGCAGCCCCCCCGGGTCCCGAAGATCCAGGGATACGCAGTATTTT. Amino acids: CASSPPGSRRSRDTQYF.

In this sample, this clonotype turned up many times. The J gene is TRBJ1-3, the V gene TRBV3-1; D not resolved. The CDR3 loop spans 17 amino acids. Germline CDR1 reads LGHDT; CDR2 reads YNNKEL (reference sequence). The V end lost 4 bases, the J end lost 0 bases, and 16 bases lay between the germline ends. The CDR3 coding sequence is TGTGCCAGCAGCCTTGGGGAGGCGACCCTCTCTGGAAACACCATATATTTT. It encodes CASSLGEATLSGNTIYF.

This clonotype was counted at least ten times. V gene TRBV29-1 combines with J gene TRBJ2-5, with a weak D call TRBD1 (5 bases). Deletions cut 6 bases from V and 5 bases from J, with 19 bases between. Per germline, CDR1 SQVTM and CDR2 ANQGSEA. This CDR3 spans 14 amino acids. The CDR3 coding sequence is TGCAGCGTCGAGCCGAGGACATTTGCGGAGACCCAGTACTTC. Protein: CSVEPRTFAETQYF.

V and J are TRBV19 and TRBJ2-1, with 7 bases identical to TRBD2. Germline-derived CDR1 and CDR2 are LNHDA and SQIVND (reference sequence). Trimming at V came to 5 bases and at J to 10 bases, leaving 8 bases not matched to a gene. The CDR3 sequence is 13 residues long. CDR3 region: CASSGSSGGEQFF. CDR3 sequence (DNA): TGTGCCAGTAGTGGTAGCTCGGGGGGAGAGCAGTTCTTC. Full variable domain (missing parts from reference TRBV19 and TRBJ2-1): DGGITQSPKYLFRKEGQNVTLSCEQNLNHDAMYWYRQDPGQGLRLIYYSQIVNDFQKGDIAEGYSVSREKKESFPLTVTSAQKNPTAFYLCASSGSSGGEQFFGPGTRLTVL.

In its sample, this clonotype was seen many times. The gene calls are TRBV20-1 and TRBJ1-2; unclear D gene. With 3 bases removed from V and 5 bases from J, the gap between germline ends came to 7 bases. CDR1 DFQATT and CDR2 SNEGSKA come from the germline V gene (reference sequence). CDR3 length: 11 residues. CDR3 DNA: TGCAGTGCTAGTAGAGAATATGGCTACACCTTC. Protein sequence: CSASREYGYTF.

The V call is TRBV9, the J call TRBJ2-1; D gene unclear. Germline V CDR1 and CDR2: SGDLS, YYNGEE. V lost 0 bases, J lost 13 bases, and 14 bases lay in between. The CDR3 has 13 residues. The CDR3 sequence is CASSVGSGSRQFF. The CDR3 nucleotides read TGTGCCAGCAGCGTAGGGTCAGGAAGCAGACAGTTCTTC.

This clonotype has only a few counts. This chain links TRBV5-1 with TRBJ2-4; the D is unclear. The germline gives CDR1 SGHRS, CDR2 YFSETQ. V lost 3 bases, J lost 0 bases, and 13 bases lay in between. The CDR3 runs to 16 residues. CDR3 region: CASSYDLSGAKNIQYF. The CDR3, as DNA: TGCGCCAGCAGCTATGACTTGTCCGGAGCCAAAAACATTCAGTACTTC.

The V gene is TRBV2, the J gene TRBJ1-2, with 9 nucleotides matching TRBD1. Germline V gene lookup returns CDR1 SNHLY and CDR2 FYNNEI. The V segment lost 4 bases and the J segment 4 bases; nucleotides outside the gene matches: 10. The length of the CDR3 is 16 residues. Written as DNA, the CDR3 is TGTGCCAGCAGTGCCGGGACAGGGAAAGTTGGCTATGGCTACACCTTC. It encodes CASSAGTGKVGYGYTF.

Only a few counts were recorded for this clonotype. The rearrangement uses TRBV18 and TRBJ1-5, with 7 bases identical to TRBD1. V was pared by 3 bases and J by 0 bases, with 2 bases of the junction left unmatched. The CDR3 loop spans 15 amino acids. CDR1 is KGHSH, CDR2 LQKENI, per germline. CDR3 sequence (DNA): TGTGCCAGCTCACCCAGGGGGGATAGCAATCAGCCCCAGCATTTT. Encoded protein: CASSPRGDSNQPQHF.

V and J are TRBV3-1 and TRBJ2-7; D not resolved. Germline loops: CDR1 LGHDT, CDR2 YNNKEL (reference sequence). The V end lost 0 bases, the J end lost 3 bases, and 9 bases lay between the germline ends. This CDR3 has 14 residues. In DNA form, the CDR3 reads TGTGCCAGCAGCCAAGAAGTAACGAGCTACGAGCAGTACTTC. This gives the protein CASSQEVTSYEQYF.

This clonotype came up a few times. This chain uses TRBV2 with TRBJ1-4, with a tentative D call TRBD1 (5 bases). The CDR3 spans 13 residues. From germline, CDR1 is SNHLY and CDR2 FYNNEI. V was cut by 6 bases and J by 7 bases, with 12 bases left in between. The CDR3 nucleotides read TGTGCCAGCAGGAGGGACGGTGGTGAAAAACTGTTTTTT. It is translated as CASRRDGGEKLFF.

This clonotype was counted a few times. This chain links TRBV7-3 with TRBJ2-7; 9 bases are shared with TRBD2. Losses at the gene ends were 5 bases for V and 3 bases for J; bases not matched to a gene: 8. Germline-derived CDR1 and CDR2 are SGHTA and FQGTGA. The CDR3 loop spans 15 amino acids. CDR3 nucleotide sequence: TGTGCCAGCAGCGCGACTAGCGGAGCGATCTACGAGCAGTACTTC. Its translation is CASSATSGAIYEQYF.